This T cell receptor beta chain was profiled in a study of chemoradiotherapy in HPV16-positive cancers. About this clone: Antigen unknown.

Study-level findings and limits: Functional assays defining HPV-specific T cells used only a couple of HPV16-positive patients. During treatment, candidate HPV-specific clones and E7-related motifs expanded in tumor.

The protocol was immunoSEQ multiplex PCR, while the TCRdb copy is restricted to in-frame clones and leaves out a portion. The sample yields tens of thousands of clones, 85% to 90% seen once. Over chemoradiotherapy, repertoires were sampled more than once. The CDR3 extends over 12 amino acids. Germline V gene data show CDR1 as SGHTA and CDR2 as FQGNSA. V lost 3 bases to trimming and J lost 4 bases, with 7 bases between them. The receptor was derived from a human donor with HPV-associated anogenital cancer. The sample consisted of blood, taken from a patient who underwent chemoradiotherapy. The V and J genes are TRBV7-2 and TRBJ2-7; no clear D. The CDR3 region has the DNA TGTGCCAGCAGCTTTTCCGGGTACGAGCAGTACTTC. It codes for CASSFSGYEQYF.